This section outlines one T cell receptor beta chain sequence together with its context. Its cognate antigen is unknown. Time point defined: persistent/refractory GD, antithyroid drugs over 5 years with positive TRAb. The TCR library was made from RNA extracted from PBMCs. This entry comes from a study of regulatory T cells in long-lasting Graves disease. Study-wide context: Persistent cases took antithyroid drugs over 5 years and stayed TSH receptor antibody positive. Study observations and caveats: The study examined only peripheral blood, not thyroid tissue. TRBV28, TRBJ1-2 and TRBJ2-5 were segments that persistent disease favored.

Library construction for TCR beta used iRepertoire HTBI primers and Arm-PCR of CDR3 regions. One entry per CDR3 protein, called by TCRdb with MiXCR from the multiplex PCR reads. The sample lists 500,000 to 700,000 distinct CDR3 sequences; about 30% were seen once. The CDR3 contains 13 residues. The V segment lost 11 bases and the J segment 4 bases; nucleotides outside the gene matches: 10. Germline V gives CDR1 MNHNS, CDR2 SASEGT. The sequences come from peripheral blood mononuclear cells (PBMCs), collected when the disease was refractory, from a patient treated with antithyroid drugs. This chain connects TRBV6-1 to TRBJ1-2, with 7 bases identical to TRBD1. The source of this sequence is a female donor with Graves disease. CDR3: CASNRGRGYGYTF. CDR3 bases: TGTGCCTCCAACAGGGGACGGGGCTATGGCTACACCTTC.